One sample yielded the 23 T cell receptor beta chains listed below, sequenced in a study of beta chain features in type 1 diabetes. Expressed TCRB transcripts got sequenced, as all isolated RNA was reverse transcribed. The protocol was immunoSEQ multiplex PCR, while the TCRdb copy is restricted to in-frame clones and leaves out a portion. The data hold 500,000 to 700,000 clones, with 15% to 18% observed a single time. The material sequenced was naive CD4+ T cells from blood. All receptors come from a man aged 18-30 years in good health.

This clone was detected a few times. This chain uses TRBV28 with TRBJ1-6, with D tentatively TRBD1 (5 bases). The ends were cut back, 5 bases at V and 7 bases at J, with 15 bases in the middle. The CDR3 spans 15 residues. The germline V gene encodes CDR1 MDHEN and CDR2 SYDVKM. CDR3 protein: CASSPGTLGNSPLHF. The CDR3 region has the DNA TGTGCCAGCAGTCCGGGGACCCTGGGCAATTCACCCCTCCACTTT.

The chain combines TRBV28 with TRBJ1-1; tentative D call: TRBD1 (5 bases). V was shortened by 7 bases and J by 0 bases, with 12 bases between the two germline ends. This CDR3 comprises 14 residues. Looked up from germline, CDR1 is MDHEN and CDR2 is SYDVKM. CDR3 in DNA: TGTGCCAGCACATCTCGGGGCTTGAACACTGAAGCTTTCTTT. It codes for CASTSRGLNTEAFF.

This clone was detected only a few times. This rearrangement joins TRBV9 to TRBJ2-3; TRBD2 matches 10 bases. The CDR3 is 15 amino acids. V shed 6 bases, J shed 9 bases, and the junction held 13 bases outside the gene matches. Per the germline V gene, CDR1 is SGDLS and CDR2 is YYNGEE. The CDR3 loop is CASNPAGGSQYTQYF. Here the CDR3 DNA reads TGTGCCAGCAACCCAGCGGGGGGGTCCCAATACACGCAGTATTTT.

This clone was counted between two and nine times. The chain uses TRBV15 and TRBJ2-1; D is undetermined. V lost 0 bases to trimming and J lost 1 base, with 13 bases between them. In germline, CDR1 is LNHNV, CDR2 YYDKDF (reference sequence). The CDR3 covers 17 residues. CDR3 loop: CATSRDRAATSYNEQFF. DNA of the CDR3: TGTGCCACCAGCAGAGATAGAGCTGCTACGTCCTACAATGAGCAGTTCTTC. The variable domain in full, completed from reference TRBV15 and TRBJ2-1, reads DAMVIQNPRYQVTQFGKPVTLSCSQTLNHNVMYWYQQKSSQAPKLLFHYYDKDFNNEADTPDNFQSRRPNTSFCFLDIRSPGLGDTAMYLCATSRDRAATSYNEQFFGPGTRLTVL.

This clone was detected a few times. The chain combines TRBV9 with TRBJ2-3; D could derive from TRBD1 or TRBD2 (5 bases each). V was pared by 2 bases and J by 3 bases, with 13 bases between. Germline loops: CDR1 SGDLS, CDR2 YYNGEE. CDR3 length: 15 amino acids. The CDR3 nucleotides read TGTGCCAGCAGCGTCCCCGGGGCTTCTACAGATACGCAGTATTTT. This translates into CASSVPGASTDTQYF.

This clone has a handful of counts. The rearrangement joins TRBV4-2 to TRBJ2-5; TRBD2 might be the D (5 bases). V shed 0 bases and J shed 4 bases, with 15 bases lying between them. CDR3 length: 16 amino acids. CDR1 is LGHNA and CDR2 is YNFKEQ in the germline V gene. The DNA for the CDR3 is TGTGCCAGCAGCCAAGATACTGCGCGGGCGCGAGAGACCCAGTACTTC. Translation: CASSQDTARARETQYF.

This clone was seen only a few times. The CDR3 is CASSSRDRGLQPQHF. The CDR3 nucleotides read TGTGCCAGCAGCTCCCGGGACAGGGGGCTGCAGCCCCAGCATTTT. The J gene is TRBJ1-5, the V gene TRBV7-2; 12 positions agree with TRBD1. Germline CDR1 is SGHTA and CDR2 is FQGNSA. With V trimmed by 4 bases and J by 7 bases, 5 bases remained unmatched. CDR3 length: 15 amino acids.

DNA of the CDR3: TGTGCCAGCAGGGAGGGCGGGTTCACAGATACGCAGTATTTT. Protein: CASREGGFTDTQYF. This chain connects TRBV2 to TRBJ2-3; perhaps TRBD2 as D (6 bases). Germline V gives CDR1 SNHLY, CDR2 FYNNEI. This CDR3 has 14 residues. V dropped 6 bases and J dropped 2 bases, with 12 bases sitting between them.

This clone appeared a few times. The chain employs TRBV6-1 and TRBJ2-7; weak D call: TRBD2 (5 bases). V dropped 3 bases and J dropped 2 bases, with 8 bases sitting between them. This CDR3 has 13 residues. Germline-derived CDR1 and CDR2 are MNHNS and SASEGT. The CDR3 reads CASSERAAYEQYF. The DNA for the CDR3 is TGTGCCAGCAGTGAGCGGGCGGCCTACGAGCAGTACTTC.

The chain uses TRBV6-5 and TRBJ2-1; TRBD1 might be the D (5 bases). CDR1 is MNHEY and CDR2 is SVGAGI in the germline V gene. This CDR3 contains 11 residues. V lost 7 bases to trimming and J lost 9 bases, with 10 bases between them. CDR3 nucleotides: TGTGCCAGCACCGCAAGGGGTGAGCAGTTCTTC. This codes for CASTARGEQFF.

The V gene is TRBV7-2, the J gene TRBJ2-1; 7 bases match TRBD1. The CDR3 totals 13 residues. J lost 5 bases, V lost 5 bases, and 3 bases had no gene match. The V gene's germline CDR1 is SGHTA and CDR2 FQGNSA. As DNA, the CDR3 is TGTGCCAGCAGCACCGACAGGGACAATGAGCAGTTCTTC. This translates into CASSTDRDNEQFF.

This clone has a handful of counts. The chain joins TRBV29-1 to TRBJ1-1, with 10 bases matching TRBD1. The CDR3 totals 13 residues. With V trimmed by 6 bases and J by 4 bases, 5 bases remained unmatched. CDR1 SQVTM and CDR2 ANQGSEA come from the germline V gene. The CDR3 sequence is CSVDRGSRTEAFF. The CDR3 DNA reads TGCAGCGTGGACAGGGGGTCACGCACTGAAGCTTTCTTT.

V is TRBV4-2 and J is TRBJ2-1; no definite D call. With 4 bases removed from V and 6 bases from J, the gap between germline ends came to 10 bases. The CDR3 runs 13 residues. Per the germline V gene, CDR1 is LGHNA and CDR2 is YNFKEQ. CDR3: CASSLTAINEQFF. CDR3 in DNA: TGTGCCAGCAGCCTGACTGCCATCAATGAGCAGTTCTTC.

The chain combines TRBV15 with TRBJ1-2; D is perhaps TRBD1 (5 bases). This CDR3 has 16 amino acids. Germline V gene lookup returns CDR1 LNHNV and CDR2 YYDKDF (reference sequence). V was pared by 1 base and J by 7 bases, with 19 bases between. CDR3 residues: CATSRAWGMGSGGYTF. CDR3 nucleotides: TGTGCCACCAGCAGAGCCTGGGGGATGGGGAGCGGTGGCTACACCTTC.

This clone was detected a few times. The chain recombines TRBV7-9 with TRBJ2-3; maybe TRBD1 (5 bases). Germline lookup yields CDR1 SEHNR and CDR2 FQNEAQ (reference sequence). This CDR3 has 14 amino acids. Trimming pared 0 bases from V and 4 bases from J, leaving 8 bases between. The CDR3 protein is CASSLATGSDTQYF. For the CDR3, the DNA is TGTGCCAGCAGCTTAGCCACAGGTTCAGATACGCAGTATTTT.

This sequence joins TRBV9 and TRBJ2-1; 9 bases match TRBD2. CDR1 and CDR2 from the germline V gene are SGDLS and YYNGEE. This CDR3 comprises 16 residues. V gave up 4 bases and J gave up 7 bases; unmatched junction bases: 12. The CDR3: CASSPRGLAGDNEQFF. For the CDR3, the DNA is TGTGCCAGCAGCCCCAGGGGCTTAGCGGGGGATAATGAGCAGTTCTTC.

This clone has just a few counts. The V gene is TRBV6-1, the J gene TRBJ2-7; 7 nucleotides match TRBD1. The CDR3 is 15 amino acids. Germline V gene sequence: CDR1 MNHNS, CDR2 SASEGT. The V gene end was trimmed by 4 bases and the J gene end by 0 bases; junction bases not matched to a gene: 6. For the CDR3, the DNA is TGTGCCAGCAGTGCCCCGGGACAGCTCTCCTACGAGCAGTACTTC. Translation: CASSAPGQLSYEQYF.

This clone was detected only a few times. This sequence joins TRBV7-7 and TRBJ2-5; D is possibly TRBD1 (6 bases). Trimming cost V 2 bases and J 2 bases, with 18 bases left between them. CDR1 SSHAT and CDR2 FNYEAQ come from the germline V gene (reference sequence). This CDR3 is built from 17 residues. CDR3 protein: CASSLRLQGSRQETQYF. DNA for the CDR3: TGTGCCAGCAGCTTACGTCTACAGGGCTCCCGTCAAGAGACCCAGTACTTC. The full variable domain, rest sourced from reference TRBV7-7 and TRBJ2-5, is GAGVSQSPRYKVTKRGQDVTLRCDPISSHATLYWYQQALGQGPEFLTYFNYEAQPDKSGLPSDRFSAERPEGSISTLTIQRTEQRDSAMYRCASSLRLQGSRQETQYFGPGTRLLVL.

The table lists this clone with a few counts. The chain carries TRBV10-3 and TRBJ2-3; no firm D call. Germline V CDR1 and CDR2: ENHRY, SYGVKD. The CDR3 is 12 amino acids. V was trimmed by 4 bases and J by 0 bases, leaving 2 bases between them. The CDR3 spells CAISVSTDTQYF. DNA of the CDR3: TGTGCCATCAGTGTAAGCACAGATACGCAGTATTTT.

This clone has more than one count but fewer than ten. The gene calls are TRBV28 and TRBJ2-7; the D gene is possibly TRBD1 (6 bases). Germline loops: CDR1 MDHEN, CDR2 SYDVKM. Trimming pared 3 bases from V and 13 bases from J, leaving 25 bases between. This CDR3 has 15 amino acids. CDR3: CASSFERQAHLDSYF. In nucleotides, the CDR3 is TGTGCCAGCAGTTTTGAACGACAGGCCCACCTCGACAGTTACTTC.

This clone appeared a few times. The J gene is TRBJ2-7, the V gene TRBV5-1; D uncertain. Germline V lookup: CDR1 SGHRS, CDR2 YFSETQ. V shed 2 bases and J shed 7 bases, with 7 bases lying between them. The CDR3 sequence is 11 residues long. CDR3 DNA: TGCGCCAGCAGCTTCCACGGGGAGCAGTACTTC. Its translation is CASSFHGEQYF.

The chain couples TRBV9 to TRBJ2-3; 10 bases are a match to TRBD2. J gave up 0 bases and V 0 bases, and 13 bases lay outside the gene matches. The length of the CDR3 is 20 residues. The V gene's germline CDR1 is SGDLS and CDR2 YYNGEE. The DNA of the CDR3 is TGTGCCAGCAGCGTAGCTACGCCGACTAGCGGGCGGACTAGCACAGATACGCAGTATTTT. Its protein is CASSVATPTSGRTSTDTQYF.

The chain combines TRBV28 with TRBJ2-7, with a tentative D call TRBD2 (5 bases). This CDR3 is built from 14 residues. Germline assignment: CDR1 MDHEN and CDR2 SYDVKM. V was shortened by 2 bases and J by 6 bases, with 14 bases between the two germline ends. CDR3 region: CASSLMWARGEQYF. CDR3 coding DNA: TGTGCCAGCAGTTTAATGTGGGCCCGGGGCGAGCAGTACTTC.